This TCR beta chain was profiled in a study of cytomegalovirus exposure and HLA in healthy donors (dated by TCRdb to 2015 to 2018). About the study as a whole: An earlier analysis of some 600 of the donors reported 276 Gb of sequence data and around 100 million unique TCR beta sequences obtained from some 200 million T cells. An early release that covered some 640 HLA-typed donors contained about 300 gigabases of sequencing data and around 85 million unique TCR sequences. Of the 300 to 400 genotyped donors, about 84% fell in the genetic ancestry cluster associated with self-reported Caucasian donors. The study aimed to test whether signatures of past pathogen exposure could be identified by cataloging public T cell receptors. The study used immunosequencing to profile the T cell repertoires of 600 to 850 subjects and linked those repertoires to cytomegalovirus serostatus. In addition to the first cohort of 666 subjects, a separate validation cohort of approximately 120 different subjects was used. To predict cytomegalovirus infection status, the study brought together high-throughput TCR immunosequencing, statistical association of individual TCRs with disease status, and machine learning. To study patterns of TCR occurrence, a later analysis re-analyzed previously published TCR beta repertoires from under 750 donors and added high-resolution HLA genotyping. The later analysis used no new phenotypic data to find candidate immune exposures, relying instead on TCR beta sequences and their occurrence across donors. In an earlier analysis of over 550 of the donors, high-throughput TCR beta sequencing was used to judge whether each TCR beta V gene segment behaved as functional or pseudogenic. Donor age, sex, ethnicity and CMV serostatus were compiled together with the repertoire data. Genome-wide SNP genotypes for about 55% of the 666 donors were used in a later genetic analysis, which treated that subset as a discovery cohort. All discovery cohort repertoires had been generated on a single sequencing platform. HLA typing included class I and class II loci at four-digit resolution. Typing coverage differed by locus: A, B, C, DRB1 and DQB1 were typed in about 629-640 donors, DQA1 in about 510, DPA1 in 600 to 610, and DPB1 in 400 to 480. Because of strong linkage in the cohort, roughly five DR-DQ haplotypes were treated as single units for association and clustering. Among around 400 genotyped donors of the cohort, an average of roughly 230,000 unique TCR beta nucleotide sequences was sequenced per donor, of which about 18% were non-productive. Overall study outcomes, separate from this receptor: In a later analysis, over 15,000 TCR beta sequences were associated with specific HLA alleles at a false discovery rate of 0.05. Because the 87-base-pair reads could not distinguish some IMGT-functional V segments, including TRBV6-2 and TRBV6-3, those segments were excluded. Several of the top co-occurrence clusters appeared to be linked to parvovirus B19, influenza, CMV and Epstein-Barr virus, according to a later analysis. Most TCR sequences were seen in very few donors, while some public TCRs were found in many individuals. The classifier was reported to diagnose cytomegalovirus status with high specificity and sensitivity in both the original cohort and the validation cohort. Correlated functional status among segregating V segments might be attributable to linkage disequilibrium, but an unknown experimental factor could not be ruled out. The cohort was sequenced for TCR beta chains only, and without alpha or paired-chain data the features that could be detected were limited. Because counts were too low, under 20 rarely observed V segments, including chromosome 9 orphons, were left out of the earlier analysis of about 620 of the donors. In a later analysis, most CMV-associated TCR beta chains were found to appear HLA-restricted, with HLA associations seemingly driven largely by CMV exposure. Because HLA typing was missing for some donors at each locus, association tests included only the typed subset. A few of the identified cytomegalovirus-associated TCR beta chains were confirmed in vitro to be specific for cytomegalovirus antigens. Broadly in line with IMGT annotations, most TCR beta V segments showed up in productive rearrangements about 87% or about 30% of the time in an earlier analysis of approximately 600 of the donors. The authors suggested that the approach could potentially be generalized to other disease states and immunological phenotypes. The only immune exposure information available for the cohort was CMV serostatus. A later analysis found that HLA-associated TCR beta chains were more clonally expanded and had lower generation probabilities than equally common non-associated chains. In a later analysis, the rate of TCR association differed among HLA loci, with DRB1 alleles having the most associated TCRs and HLA-C alleles having the fewest. When HLA alleles, especially DR and DQ, strongly co-occurred, attributing TCR associations to individual alleles was difficult. Compared with the approximately 720-donor mean, donors in an Asian-associated ancestry cluster had fewer N-insertions in productive TCRs, according to a later genetic analysis. The study listed approximately 150 TCR beta chains as associated with cytomegalovirus. In a later genetic analysis, a missense DCLRE1C variant was associated with V-gene and J-gene trimming of TCR beta chains, and the association was replicated in an independent cohort. A further reported finding was that TCR beta sequences accurately predicted the HLA-A and HLA-B alleles for most subjects in the first cohort. Presence/absence analyses assumed roughly uniform sequencing depth across donors, an assumption that may not hold. A cluster of highly shared sequence variants was judged likely to be a technical artifact of the sequencing pipeline.

The library came from the immunoSEQ multiplex PCR assay. The multiplex PCR relied on a mix of 60 forward primers for TCR Vbeta segments and 13 reverse primers for TCR Jbeta segments. The CDR3 region of rearranged TCR beta genes was amplified from genomic DNA by a multiplex PCR assay. On the Illumina HiSeq System, the amplified TCR beta libraries were sequenced as 87-base-pair reads. The authors' pipeline ran thus. A later analysis tallied 80 million to 95 million unique TCR beta chains across the roughly 610 repertoires, and 10 million to 11 million of those chains were shared by two or more donors. A nearest-neighbor algorithm error-corrected the raw reads and collapsed the reads into unique sequences, merging closely related sequences to remove PCR and sequencing errors. Alignment of CDR3 sequences to IMGT reference sequences was used to assign V, D and J gene segments. For a sequence to be retained, a match of at least six nucleotides was required to both a V gene segment and a J gene segment. Rearrangements were classified as productive when the CDR3 lacked stop codons and remained in frame with V and J, and all other rearrangements were classified as non-productive. Following IMGT convention, CDR3 was defined as the stretch from the second conserved V-encoded cysteine up to the conserved J-encoded phenylalanine. The earlier analysis of fewer than 750 of the donors excluded sequences that lacked an unambiguous match to a single V gene segment. An earlier analysis of approximately 590 of the donors classified V segments as functional when productive rearrangements were above 56.7% and as segregating when the standard deviation between donors was above 5%. A statistical classification framework was developed to diagnose cytomegalovirus status using the catalog of TCR beta chain sequences. V and J gene assignment, in a later analysis, came from comparing TCR nucleotide sequences with IMGT/GENE-DB human TR gene sequences. Using the TCRdist pipeline, a later analysis assigned CDR3 sequences along with most-parsimonious VDJ recombination scenarios. In a later analysis, each TCR beta chain was defined by its CDR3 amino acid sequence together with its V-gene family, and reads lacking a unique V-gene family were excluded. As a way to deal with suspected cross-contamination and a sequencing artifact, a later analysis dropped roughly 600 nucleotide sequences that were highly shared and had low generation probability. For each public chain, a later analysis derived a clonal expansion index from normalized ranks of inferred template counts within each repertoire. A later analysis computed generation probabilities with a VDJ recombination model fitted to out-of-frame rearrangements, and checked the results against IGoR. A later analysis scored TCR-TCR, TCR-HLA and TCR-CMV co-occurrence with hypergeometric tests, applying a repertoire-size bias correction to TCR pairs. False discovery rates were estimated in a later analysis by permuting HLA or CMV assignments 20 times. In a later analysis, co-occurring TCRs were grouped with DBSCAN, and TCRdist sequence similarity was added when clustering was performed within HLA-allele-positive subsets. Repertoires with fewer than 30,000 or more than 120,000 public chains, plus five repertoires with anomalous nucleotide sharing, were excluded from co-occurrence clustering. As stored in TCRdb, this immuneACCESS dataset retains in-frame rearrangements with V and J assigned. A fraction of the clones does not appear; measured against another copy, unresolved V genes explain less than half of the discrepancy, and the remainder lacks a known reason. Clone size and V and J calls were adopted from that table, with D and trimming inferred from the DNA. In all, the sample holds roughly 160,000 clones, and 80% of those were seen once. The ten biggest clones cover approximately 8.7% of the sample.

The cohort was made up of hundreds of healthy bone marrow donors. At the time of sampling, every cohort member was nominally healthy, though immune exposures that went unrecorded were likely present. The donor tested CMV seropositive, placing the donor among the 289 seropositive members of the cohort. Every donor gave a peripheral blood sample, and the peripheral blood mononuclear cells from that sample were used for TCR beta sequencing. Genomic DNA was extracted from the blood cell samples with the Qiagen DNeasy Blood Extraction Kit. Looking up the germline V gene (reference sequence) yields CDR1 LNHDA and CDR2 SQIVND. Trimming costs V 7 bases and J 6 bases, and their ends lie 12 bases apart. Measured from the cysteine to the phenylalanine, the CDR3 is 13 residues long. The retained sequence is limited to the CDR3, 39 bases, with the frame set at the first base. A note on this clone: Its antigen has not been determined. Qualities for individual bases were not recorded, and no much larger clone is one base off.

The rearrangement joined TRBV19 to TRBJ2-2, with TRBD1 perhaps the D gene, on 6 matching bases. The sequencing input was PBMCs. The clonotype was recovered from a man aged 18 to 35 in good health and CMV-seropositive. The base sequence is TGTGCCAGTACTTTAGGGGGAGCCGGGGAGCTGTTTTTT. Translated, it gives CASTLGGAGELFF.